This T cell receptor beta chain originates from a study of blood T cells in healthy people across ages. The use of a sample-barcoded 5' primer and a J-beta primer mix characterized a second PCR of about 7 to 12 cycles. TCRdb used MiXCR to reprocess the 5' RACE reads, holding one entry per CDR3 protein. The sample lists around 1,000,000 distinct CDR3 sequences; around 27% were seen once. The CDR3 runs to 16 residues. In germline, CDR1 is SGHTA, CDR2 FQGTGA. This clonotype turned up a few times. One end of the junction fails to match germline, which may point to a read error. The same sample was also used in a study of T cells of mothers and their children.

The origin of this receptor is a girl aged 2 to 9 in good health. Input material: blood. This sequence joins TRBV7-3 and TRBJ2-3, with a possible D match to TRBD2 (6 bases). The CDR3 here is CARSWSTRFFADTQYF. CDR3 nucleotide sequence: TGTGCCCGCAGCTGGTCGACTAGATTTTTTGCAGATACGCAGTATTTT.